The clone carrying this TCR beta chain was observed once. The antigen remains undetermined. The sample comes from a study of T cells in Graves' hyperthyroidism and ophthalmopathy. Whole-study findings and limits: The blood repertoire included most of the expanded thyroid clonotypes above 0.001.

Germline CDR1 SEHNR, CDR2 FQNEAQ (reference sequence). Trimming shortened V by 1 base and J by 5 bases, and 18 bases separated the two germline ends. This CDR3 spans 17 amino acids. The CDR3 regions of TCR beta were amplified from RNA transcripts. Using the HTBI primer set, a first-round RT-PCR was run on the TCR CDR3. TCRdb processed the multiplex PCR reads anew with MiXCR; each CDR3 protein has one entry. This sample yields approximately 560,000 distinct CDR3 sequences, of which less than 20% are seen a single time; under 8% belongs to the top ten. The gene calls are TRBV7-9 and TRBJ2-1; D is ambiguous. This receptor was taken from a woman aged 25 to 39 with Graves' hyperthyroidism. What was sequenced was blood. The CDR3 spells CASSLVPGPNAHNEQFF. DNA for the CDR3: TGTGCCAGCAGCTTAGTTCCCGGGCCCAACGCCCACAATGAGCAGTTCTTC.